This is a list of T cell receptor beta chains from one sample in a study of control samples from healthy donors and cancer patients. Sequencing was performed with immunoSEQ multiplex PCR; in TCRdb, only in-frame clones are kept and a portion is missing. The sample has some 54,000 clones, around 95% seen once. The sample taken for sequencing was blood. The receptors here all came from a woman aged 30 to 39 in good health. Each CDR3 is given with its conserved first and last residue. Each record gives: CDR3 protein, CDR3 DNA, V gene, D gene, clone size, J gene. A D gene is named only where the DNA matches it firmly. Expanded clones get a size class; other rows say once, few or many, or leave the size out.

CDR3 protein: CASSPPPTSGTHSNEQFF
CDR3 DNA: TGTGCCAGCTCACCACCGCCTACTAGCGGGACACATTCCAATGAGCAGTTCTTC
V gene: TRBV18
D gene: TRBD2
clone size: NA
J gene: TRBJ2-1

CDR3 protein: CATSDPGQGANYGYTF
CDR3 DNA: TGTGCCACCAGTGATCCCGGACAGGGGGCAAACTATGGCTACACCTTC
V gene: TRBV24-1
D gene: TRBD1
clone size: NA
J gene: TRBJ1-2

CDR3 protein: CASSSTPEGLYEQYF
CDR3 DNA: TGTGCCAGCAGTTCCACCCCTGAGGGGTTATACGAGCAGTACTTC
V gene: TRBV27
D gene: NA
clone size: NA
J gene: TRBJ2-7

CDR3 protein: CASSLGTVGSYNSPLHF
CDR3 DNA: TGTGCCAGCAGTTTAGGGACAGTGGGCTCCTATAATTCACCCCTCCACTTT
V gene: TRBV28
D gene: TRBD1
clone size: NA
J gene: TRBJ1-6

CDR3 protein: CASSLGLNNEQFF
CDR3 DNA: TGTGCCAGCAGTCTGGGACTTAACAATGAGCAGTTCTTC
V gene: TRBV12-3/TRBV12-4
D gene: NA
clone size: NA
J gene: TRBJ2-1

CDR3 protein: CASSHSVVYNEQFF
CDR3 DNA: TGTGCCAGCAGTCATAGCGTAGTCTACAATGAGCAGTTCTTC
V gene: TRBV6-2/TRBV6-3
D gene: NA
clone size: NA
J gene: TRBJ2-1

CDR3 protein: CASSQGGLAGVGEQFF
CDR3 DNA: TGTGCCAGCAGCCAAGGGGGACTAGCGGGAGTAGGTGAGCAGTTCTTC
V gene: TRBV3-1/TRBV3-2
D gene: TRBD2
clone size: NA
J gene: TRBJ2-1

CDR3 protein: CASSTRLAGGADTQYF
CDR3 DNA: TGTGCCAGTAGTACACGACTAGCGGGAGGCGCAGATACGCAGTATTTT
V gene: TRBV19
D gene: TRBD2
clone size: NA
J gene: TRBJ2-3

CDR3 protein: CSAQGLAGGLPEQFF
CDR3 DNA: TGCAGCGCACAGGGACTAGCGGGAGGACTACCTGAGCAGTTCTTC
V gene: TRBV29-1
D gene: TRBD2
clone size: NA
J gene: TRBJ2-1

CDR3 protein: CASSHTEGSNQPQHF
CDR3 DNA: TGTGCCAGCAGTCACACGGAGGGTAGCAATCAGCCCCAGCATTTT
V gene: TRBV2
D gene: NA
clone size: NA
J gene: TRBJ1-5

CDR3 protein: CASSLRTGGNTGELFF
CDR3 DNA: TGTGCCAGCAGCCTCCGGACAGGAGGAAACACCGGGGAGCTGTTTTTT
V gene: TRBV7-6
D gene: TRBD1
clone size: NA
J gene: TRBJ2-2

CDR3 protein: CATSDTAGTSGRNEQFF
CDR3 DNA: TGTGCCACCAGTGATACGGCGGGTACTAGCGGGAGAAATGAGCAGTTCTTC
V gene: TRBV24-1
D gene: TRBD2
clone size: once
J gene: TRBJ2-1

CDR3 protein: CASSFDRVGGNTIYF
CDR3 DNA: TGCGCCAGCAGCTTTGACAGGGTTGGTGGAAACACCATATATTTT
V gene: TRBV5-1
D gene: TRBD1
clone size: NA
J gene: TRBJ1-3

CDR3 protein: CASSPSGSSYNEQFF
CDR3 DNA: TGTGCCAGCAGCCCTAGCGGGAGCTCCTACAATGAGCAGTTCTTC
V gene: TRBV7-9
D gene: TRBD2
clone size: NA
J gene: TRBJ2-1

CDR3 protein: CASSSQRTGSNEQFF
CDR3 DNA: TGTGCCAGCAGTTCGCAGAGGACAGGGTCGAATGAGCAGTTCTTC
V gene: TRBV28
D gene: TRBD1
clone size: NA
J gene: TRBJ2-1

CDR3 protein: CASSQVSSYNEQFF
CDR3 DNA: TGTGCCAGTAGTCAAGTAAGCTCCTACAATGAGCAGTTCTTC
V gene: TRBV19
D gene: NA
clone size: NA
J gene: TRBJ2-1

CDR3 protein: CASSTGYNSPLHF
CDR3 DNA: TGTGCCAGTAGTACTGGGTATAATTCACCCCTCCACTTT
V gene: TRBV19
D gene: NA
clone size: NA
J gene: TRBJ1-6

CDR3 protein: CASTALRSIVTGTNTGELFF
CDR3 DNA: TGTGCCAGTACCGCCCTGAGGTCGATTGTGACAGGGACGAACACCGGGGAGCTGTTTTTT
V gene: TRBV19
D gene: TRBD1
clone size: once
J gene: TRBJ2-2

CDR3 protein: CASSLETGTGRNTIYF
CDR3 DNA: TGTGCCAGCAGCTTAGAAACCGGGACAGGGCGAAACACCATATATTTT
V gene: TRBV7-2
D gene: TRBD1
clone size: NA
J gene: TRBJ1-3

CDR3 protein: CASSYEDRGTEAFF
CDR3 DNA: TGTGCCAGCAGTTACGAGGACCGGGGCACTGAAGCTTTCTTT
V gene: TRBV6-2/TRBV6-3
D gene: NA
clone size: NA
J gene: TRBJ1-1

CDR3 protein: CASSLVSGVSFDEQYF
CDR3 DNA: TGCGCCAGCAGCTTGGTCTCAGGGGTTTCTTTCGACGAGCAGTACTTC
V gene: TRBV5-1
D gene: NA
clone size: NA
J gene: TRBJ2-7

CDR3 protein: CASSSTSRETQYF
CDR3 DNA: TGTGCCAGCAGTTCGACTAGCAGAGAGACCCAGTACTTC
V gene: TRBV27
D gene: TRBD2
clone size: NA
J gene: TRBJ2-5

CDR3 protein: CASWGILGYEQYF
CDR3 DNA: TGTGCCAGCTGGGGGATCCTCGGCTACGAGCAGTACTTC
V gene: TRBV2
D gene: NA
clone size: NA
J gene: TRBJ2-7

CDR3 protein: CASSHPFTTGNEKLFF
CDR3 DNA: TGTGCCAGCAGTCACCCCTTCACTACCGGTAATGAAAAACTGTTTTTT
V gene: TRBV28
D gene: NA
clone size: NA
J gene: TRBJ1-4

CDR3 protein: CASSVDGELFF
CDR3 DNA: TGTGCCAGCAGCGTAGACGGGGAGCTGTTTTTT
V gene: TRBV9
D gene: NA
clone size: NA
J gene: TRBJ2-2

CDR3 protein: CASSLDQATNEKLFF
CDR3 DNA: TGCGCCAGCAGCTTGGATCAGGCAACTAATGAAAAACTGTTTTTT
V gene: TRBV5-1
D gene: NA
clone size: NA
J gene: TRBJ1-4

CDR3 protein: CASSEALLAPNNEQFF
CDR3 DNA: TGTGCCAGCAGTGAAGCGCTACTAGCGCCGAACAATGAGCAGTTCTTC
V gene: TRBV2
D gene: TRBD2
clone size: NA
J gene: TRBJ2-1

CDR3 protein: CASTGQEDTEAFF
CDR3 DNA: TGTGCCAGTACGGGACAGGAGGACACTGAAGCTTTCTTT
V gene: TRBV2
D gene: TRBD1
clone size: NA
J gene: TRBJ1-1

CDR3 protein: CASSEVPRGLEYGYTF
CDR3 DNA: TGTGCCAGCAGTGAAGTTCCGAGGGGGCTTGAATATGGCTACACCTTC
V gene: TRBV6-1
D gene: TRBD1
clone size: NA
J gene: TRBJ1-2

CDR3 protein: CSARTDTQYF
CDR3 DNA: TGCAGTGCTAGAACCGATACGCAGTATTTT
V gene: TRBV20-1
D gene: NA
clone size: NA
J gene: TRBJ2-3

CDR3 protein: CASRGGYSTDTQYF
CDR3 DNA: TGTGCCAGCAGAGGGGGATATAGCACAGATACGCAGTATTTT
V gene: TRBV6-5
D gene: NA
clone size: NA
J gene: TRBJ2-3

CDR3 protein: CASSLTADGYTF
CDR3 DNA: TGCGCCAGCAGCTTGACAGCAGATGGCTACACCTTC
V gene: TRBV5-1
D gene: NA
clone size: NA
J gene: TRBJ1-2

CDR3 protein: CASSQLLGTGELGAFF
CDR3 DNA: TGTGCCAGCAGCCAATTACTTGGGACAGGGGAGCTGGGAGCTTTCTTT
V gene: TRBV2
D gene: TRBD1
clone size: NA
J gene: TRBJ1-1

CDR3 protein: CASSNPVAGREETQYF
CDR3 DNA: TGTGCCAGCAGCAACCCTGTAGCCGGGAGGGAAGAGACCCAGTACTTC
V gene: TRBV21-1
D gene: NA
clone size: NA
J gene: TRBJ2-5

CDR3 protein: CSVRSSGRIEQFF
CDR3 DNA: TGCAGCGTCCGATCGAGCGGGAGGATTGAGCAGTTCTTC
V gene: TRBV29-1
D gene: TRBD2
clone size: NA
J gene: TRBJ2-1

CDR3 protein: CASSPGLAVSSYNEQFF
CDR3 DNA: TGTGCCAGCAGCCCGGGACTAGCGGTTAGCTCCTACAATGAGCAGTTCTTC
V gene: TRBV28
D gene: TRBD2
clone size: NA
J gene: TRBJ2-1

CDR3 protein: CASSLTPGTYNEQFF
CDR3 DNA: TGTGCCAGCAGCTTAACCCCCGGAACCTACAATGAGCAGTTCTTC
V gene: TRBV7-3
D gene: NA
clone size: NA
J gene: TRBJ2-1

CDR3 protein: CASSLTLGTGPKEKLFF
CDR3 DNA: TGTGCCAGCAGCTTAACCCTAGGGACAGGGCCTAAGGAAAAACTGTTTTTT
V gene: TRBV7-2
D gene: TRBD1
clone size: once
J gene: TRBJ1-4

CDR3 protein: CASSLSRQNEQFF
CDR3 DNA: TGTGCCAGCTCACTATCTAGACAAAATGAGCAGTTCTTC
V gene: TRBV18
D gene: NA
clone size: once
J gene: TRBJ2-1

CDR3 protein: CASRTGTSVYNEQFF
CDR3 DNA: TGTGCCAGCAGAACCGGGACTAGCGTTTACAATGAGCAGTTCTTC
V gene: TRBV28
D gene: TRBD2
clone size: NA
J gene: TRBJ2-1

CDR3 protein: CAGKERQNTGELFF
CDR3 DNA: TGTGCCGGAAAGGAACGACAGAACACCGGGGAGCTGTTTTTT
V gene: TRBV28
D gene: NA
clone size: NA
J gene: TRBJ2-2

CDR3 protein: CASSLGQSGNTEAFF
CDR3 DNA: TGTGCCAGCAGCTTAGGACAGTCCGGGAACACTGAAGCTTTCTTT
V gene: TRBV7-9
D gene: NA
clone size: NA
J gene: TRBJ1-1

CDR3 protein: CSGTGTGHTEAFF
CDR3 DNA: TGCAGCGGAACCGGGACAGGACACACTGAAGCTTTCTTT
V gene: TRBV29-1
D gene: TRBD1
clone size: NA
J gene: TRBJ1-1

CDR3 protein: CASSVGWGLASGELFF
CDR3 DNA: TGTGCCAGCAGCGTAGGTTGGGGCCTAGCTAGCGGGGAGCTGTTTTTT
V gene: TRBV9
D gene: NA
clone size: NA
J gene: TRBJ2-2

CDR3 protein: CASSDAGLAGLSTQYF
CDR3 DNA: TGTGCCAGCAGCGACGCCGGACTAGCGGGCCTTAGTACGCAGTATTTT
V gene: TRBV13
D gene: TRBD2
clone size: NA
J gene: TRBJ2-3